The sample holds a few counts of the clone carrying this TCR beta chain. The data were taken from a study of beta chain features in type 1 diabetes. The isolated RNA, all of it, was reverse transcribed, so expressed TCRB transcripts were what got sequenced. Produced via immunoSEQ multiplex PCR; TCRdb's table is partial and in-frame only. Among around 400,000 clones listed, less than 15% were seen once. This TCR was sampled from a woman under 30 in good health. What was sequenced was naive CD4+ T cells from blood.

In nucleotides, the CDR3 is TGTGCCAGCAGCCCTAGGACTAGCGGACGGGGGACCCAGTACTTC. Translated, it gives CASSPRTSGRGTQYF. This sequence joins TRBV28 and TRBJ2-5; 10 nucleotides line up with TRBD2. CDR1 is MDHEN, CDR2 SYDVKM, per germline. The CDR3 covers 15 residues. V lost 6 bases and J lost 7; bases outside the gene matches: 11. The complete variable domain, with remaining parts taken from reference TRBV28 and TRBJ2-5, reads DVKVTQSSRYLVKRTGEKVFLECVQDMDHENMFWYRQDPGLGLRLIYFSYDVKMKEKGDIPEGYSVSREKKERFSLILESASTNQTSMYLCASSPRTSGRGTQYFGPGTRLLVL.